The entry below gives a single TCR beta chain sequence along with its context. Its antigen is as yet unknown. The V end was cut by 5 bases, the J end by 5 bases, with 19 bases between. CDR3 length: 15 amino acids. CDR1 and CDR2 (germline): SEHNR, FQNEAQ (reference sequence). Amplification yielded TCR beta CDR3 regions, with RNA transcripts as the source. The primer set for the first-round RT-PCR of the TCR CDR3 was HTBI. From the multiplex PCR reads, TCRdb called clonotypes with MiXCR, one entry per CDR3 protein. The sample lists 490,000 or so distinct CDR3 sequences; 15% to 20% were seen once. These data come from a study of T cells in Graves' hyperthyroidism and ophthalmopathy. Study details: Peripheral blood draws took place at initial diagnosis, ahead of any treatment.

Overall study results and limits: Clonotypes that were expanded in thyroid above 0.001 mostly appeared in blood too. A median approximately 6.5 months before onset, the model predicted ophthalmopathy.

Source material for PBMCs was around 10 ml fresh peripheral blood. The V gene is TRBV7-9, the J gene TRBJ2-7; D perhaps matches TRBD1 (5 bases). Sequencing was performed on blood. This receptor was obtained from a man in his forties or fifties with Graves' ophthalmopathy. CDR3 protein: CASSHYPQGSDEQYF. The CDR3 DNA reads TGTGCCAGCAGCCACTACCCCCAGGGTTCAGACGAGCAGTACTTC.